This T cell receptor (beta chain) was identified during a study of blood T cell repertoires in COVID-19. Study details: COVID-19 samples collected from the United States, Italy and Spain covered acute and convalescent phases. The analysed material was cDNA or gDNA that came from T cells, B-cell-depleted T cells, or PBMCs.

V gave up 0 bases and J gave up 0 bases, with 8 bases separating them. CDR3 size: 15 residues. The germline V gene has CDR1 SGHRS and CDR2 YFSETQ. In the original analysis: Amplification with reference gene primers provided the estimates of nucleated cell counts. The repertoire was sequenced with immunoSEQ multiplex PCR; TCRdb's copy has only in-frame clones and lacks some. From that table come the V and J calls and clone size; the DNA was used to work out D and trimming. The table shows approximately 300,000 clones, with about 89% occurring only once. This clonotype was sampled from a man aged 40-49 years with acute or convalescent COVID-19. Sequencing used peripheral blood. This chain uses TRBV5-1 with TRBJ2-3; tentatively, D is TRBD2 (6 bases). CDR3 bases: TGCGCCAGCAGCTTGGCAGGGACTAGCACAGATACGCAGTATTTT. Its translation is CASSLAGTSTDTQYF.